This T cell receptor (beta chain) comes out of a study of cytomegalovirus exposure and HLA in healthy donors (dated 2017 in TCRdb). For context, the study as a whole: An earlier analysis of roughly 500 of the donors reported under 300 Gb of sequence data and 100 million to 120 million unique TCR beta sequences obtained from about 170 million T cells. About 320 gigabases of sequencing data and tens of millions of unique TCR sequences were included in an early release covering roughly 700 HLA-typed donors. Among the roughly 400 genotyped donors, around 81% belonged to the genetic ancestry cluster associated with self-reported Caucasian donors. The study aimed to test whether cataloging public T cell receptors could reveal signatures of past pathogen exposure. The study profiled the T cell repertoires of under 850 subjects by immunosequencing and related them to cytomegalovirus serostatus. A separate validation cohort of over 95 different subjects was used in addition to the approximately 670-subject first cohort. To predict cytomegalovirus infection status, the study combined high-throughput TCR immunosequencing, statistical association of individual TCRs with disease status, and machine learning. In a later analysis, previously published TCR beta repertoires from 670 or so donors were re-analyzed and high-resolution HLA genotyping was added so that TCR occurrence patterns could be studied. In the later analysis, no new phenotypic data were used to find candidate immune exposures; instead, reliance was placed on TCR beta sequences and their occurrence across donors. In an earlier analysis of a few hundred of the donors, high-throughput TCR beta sequencing was used to judge whether each TCR beta V gene segment behaved as functional or pseudogenic. Donor age, sex, ethnicity and CMV serostatus were collected together with the repertoire data. A later genetic analysis took genome-wide SNP genotypes for about 65% of the 666 donors and used that subset as a discovery cohort. Every repertoire in the discovery cohort had been generated on one and the same sequencing platform. Both class I and class II loci were covered by HLA typing, at four-digit resolution. Typing coverage differed by locus: A, B, C, DRB1 and DQB1 were typed in roughly 620-630 donors, DQA1 in about 510, DPA1 in around 580, and DPB1 in just under 490. Four or five DR-DQ haplotypes were handled as single units for association and clustering because linkage in the cohort was strong. Across approximately 420 genotyped donors of the cohort, an average of roughly 200,000 unique TCR beta nucleotide sequences per donor were sequenced, and 15% to 20% of those sequences were non-productive.

A note on this clone: Its antigen remains unidentified. Base qualities are not recorded, but no much larger clone differs from it by a single base.

The cohort consisted of 600 to 700 healthy bone marrow donors. At the time of sampling, every cohort member was nominally healthy, though immune exposures that went unrecorded were likely present. The donor was CMV seronegative and was included in the group of hundreds of seronegative cohort members. A peripheral blood sample was provided by each donor, and peripheral blood mononuclear cells were used for TCR beta sequencing. The Qiagen DNeasy Blood Extraction Kit was used to extract genomic DNA from the blood cell samples. The method was the immunoSEQ multiplex PCR assay. The multiplex PCR relied on a mix of 60 forward primers for TCR Vbeta segments and 13 reverse primers for TCR Jbeta segments. A multiplex PCR assay on genomic DNA amplified the CDR3 region of rearranged TCR beta genes. The amplified TCR beta libraries were sequenced on the Illumina HiSeq System as 87-base-pair reads. Under the source paper's analysis protocol: A later analysis counted about 80 million unique TCR beta chains across the 666 repertoires, and some 12 million of these chains were shared by at least two donors. Raw reads were error-corrected and collapsed into unique sequences with a nearest-neighbor algorithm that merged closely related sequences to remove PCR and sequencing errors. V, D and J gene segments were assigned by aligning CDR3 sequences to IMGT reference sequences. For a sequence to be retained, at least a six-nucleotide match to both a V gene segment and a J gene segment was required. Rearrangements were called productive when the CDR3 lacked stop codons and stayed in frame with V and J; all others were non-productive. Following IMGT convention, CDR3 was defined as the stretch from the second conserved V-encoded cysteine up to the conserved J-encoded phenylalanine. The earlier analysis of about 560 of the donors excluded any sequence lacking an unambiguous match to a single V gene segment. An earlier analysis of several hundred of the donors classified V segments as functional when productive rearrangements were above 56.7% and as segregating when the standard deviation between donors was above 5%. A statistical classification framework was built to diagnose cytomegalovirus status from the catalog of TCR beta chain sequences. In a later analysis, V and J genes were assigned by comparing TCR nucleotide sequences against IMGT/GENE-DB human TR gene sequences. The TCRdist pipeline was used in a later analysis to assign CDR3 sequences and most-parsimonious VDJ recombination scenarios. In a later analysis, every TCR beta chain was defined by the combination of its CDR3 amino acid sequence and its V-gene family, and reads without a unique V-gene family were dropped. A later analysis removed 550 to 700 highly shared, low-generation-probability nucleotide sequences to deal with suspected cross-contamination and a sequencing artifact. A later analysis calculated a clonal expansion index for each public chain from normalized within-repertoire ranks of inferred template counts. In a later analysis, generation probabilities were computed with a VDJ recombination model fitted to out-of-frame rearrangements, and the resulting probabilities were checked against IGoR. Hypergeometric tests were used in a later analysis to score TCR-TCR, TCR-HLA and TCR-CMV co-occurrence, with a repertoire-size bias correction applied to the TCR pairs. A later analysis estimated false discovery rates by permuting HLA or CMV assignments 20 times. In a later analysis, co-occurring TCRs were grouped using DBSCAN, and TCRdist sequence similarity was added for clustering within HLA-allele-positive subsets. For co-occurrence clustering, repertoires with fewer than 30,000 or more than 120,000 public chains were excluded, along with a handful of repertoires with anomalous nucleotide sharing. TCRdb holds this immuneACCESS table with in-frame rearrangements only. Some clones are missing; in checked studies, unresolved V genes explain under half, and the rest has no known cause. V, J and clone size are those of that table, while D and trimming were read from the DNA. Here the sample has some 150,000 clones; 81% occur a single time. The ten most abundant clones make up roughly 13% of the sample.

In the germline V gene (reference sequence), CDR1 corresponds to PRHDT and CDR2 to FYEKMQ. From cysteine to phenylalanine, the CDR3 is 17 amino acids long. Of all the DNA, just the CDR3 is kept, 51 bases in frame from base 1. V and J are trimmed by 4 bases and 4 bases, and the gene matches miss 11 bases of the junction. General conclusions and limits of the study: Presence/absence analyses assumed roughly uniform sequencing depth across donors, an assumption that may not hold. A cluster of highly shared sequence variants was judged likely to represent a technical artifact of the sequencing pipeline. CMV serostatus was the only immune exposure information available for the cohort. A later analysis found that TCR association rates varied across HLA loci, with DRB1 alleles showing the most associated TCRs and HLA-C alleles the fewest. Assigning TCR associations to individual alleles was difficult when HLA alleles, especially DR and DQ, strongly co-occurred. In vitro tests confirmed that a few of the cytomegalovirus-associated TCR beta chains recognize cytomegalovirus antigens. In both the original and validation cohorts, the classifier was reported to diagnose cytomegalovirus status with high specificity and sensitivity. The 87-base-pair reads could not distinguish some IMGT-functional V segments, including TRBV6-2 and TRBV6-3, so those segments were excluded. The earlier analysis of approximately 560 of the donors excluded roughly 17 rarely observed V segments, including chromosome 9 orphons, because counts were too low. The authors suggested that the approach could potentially be generalized to other disease states and immunological phenotypes. HLA typing was unavailable for some donors at each locus, so association tests used only the typed subset. The study gave a list of more than 150 TCR beta chains associated with cytomegalovirus. Broadly in line with IMGT annotations, most TCR beta V segments showed up in productive rearrangements about 90% or about 30% of the time in an earlier analysis of approximately 600 of the donors. In a later genetic analysis, fewer N-insertions in productive TCRs were reported among donors in an Asian-associated ancestry cluster than the 666-donor mean. A later analysis found that most CMV-associated TCR beta chains appeared HLA-restricted, with HLA associations seemingly driven largely by CMV exposure. Several of the top co-occurrence clusters appeared to be linked to parvovirus B19, influenza, CMV and Epstein-Barr virus, according to a later analysis. At a false discovery rate of 0.05, a later analysis linked 15,000 to 20,000 TCR beta sequences to specific HLA alleles. A later genetic analysis associated a missense DCLRE1C variant with V-gene and J-gene trimming of TCR beta chains, and an independent cohort replicated the association. Most TCR sequences were observed very rarely across donors, whereas some public TCRs were present in many individuals. In a later analysis, HLA-associated TCR beta chains were found to be more clonally expanded and to have lower generation probabilities than equally common non-associated chains. Linkage disequilibrium might explain the correlated functional status among segregating V segments, but an unknown experimental factor could not be ruled out. A further reported finding was that TCR beta sequences accurately predicted the HLA-A and HLA-B alleles for most subjects in the first cohort. Only TCR beta chains were sequenced in this cohort, and the absence of alpha or paired-chain data limited detectable features.

The V gene is TRBV13 and the J gene is TRBJ2-1; the central 9 bases match TRBD2. The sequence came from a woman aged 45-65 years in good health and CMV-seronegative. Sample: PBMCs. The CDR3 corresponds to CASSSSGGGALYNEQFF. The nucleotide sequence is TGTGCCAGCAGCTCGAGCGGCGGGGGGGCCTTATACAATGAGCAGTTCTTC.